What follows describes a single T cell receptor beta chain. Its antigen is currently unknown. The data belong to a study of cytomegalovirus exposure and HLA in healthy donors. The study ran its PCR with 60 Vbeta and 13 Jbeta primers. Sequencing used immunoSEQ multiplex PCR; TCRdb keeps in-frame clones, though not all of them. Among approximately 190,000 clones listed, about 89% were seen once. Findings and limits, study-wide: While the bulk of TCR sequences proved rare, some public TCRs turned up in many donors.

Trimming took 3 bases from V and 2 from J; bases not matched to a gene: 5. CDR1 is MNHNS, CDR2 SASEGT, per germline. The CDR3 has 16 amino acids. The V and J genes are TRBV6-1 and TRBJ2-5; TRBD2 matches 11 bases. The specimen sequenced was PBMCs. This TCR came from a man aged 30 to 45 in good health and CMV-seronegative. CDR3 residues: CASSDPRTSGQETQYF. The CDR3 DNA reads TGTGCCAGCAGTGACCCACGGACTAGCGGGCAAGAGACCCAGTACTTC.